These 28 T cell receptor beta chains were sequenced from one sample in a study of T cell clonotyping in hematopoietic cell transplantation. The method was immunoSEQ multiplex PCR; TCRdb's version includes in-frame clones alone and lacks a portion of them. The sample consists of roughly 30,000 clones, about 80% of them appearing once. Time point of the sample: recipient sample about 28 days before transplant, after cytoreduction. The sample consisted of peripheral blood mononuclear cells, taken before stem cell transplant. These receptor sequences come from a woman aged 25 to 39 with chronic myeloid leukemia. Some clones in this sample may be carry-over from other donors' samples.

This chain uses TRBV6-4 with TRBJ2-3; no firm D call. Trimming stripped 2 bases from V and 2 bases from J, with 5 bases between. There are 13 residues in the CDR3. Germline CDR1 MRHNA, CDR2 SNTAGT. DNA of the CDR3: TGTGCCAGCAGTGACGGCACCACAGATACGCAGTATTTT. Amino acids: CASSDGTTDTQYF.

This rearrangement joins TRBV18 to TRBJ1-6; a possible D gene is TRBD1 (5 bases). Germline loops: CDR1 KGHSH, CDR2 LQKENI. The germline V and J ends were trimmed by 6 bases and 5 bases, with 11 bases remaining between them. The CDR3 totals 14 residues. The chain's CDR3 is CASSRDHDNSPLHF. The DNA for the CDR3 is TGTGCCAGCTCTCGGGACCACGATAATTCACCCCTCCACTTT. The full variable domain, rest sourced from reference TRBV18 and TRBJ1-6, is NAGVMQNPRHLVRRRGQEARLRCSPMKGHSHVYWYRQLPEEGLKFMVYLQKENIIDESGMPKERFSAEFPKEGPSILRIQQVVRGDSAAYFCASSRDHDNSPLHFGNGTRLTVT.

The chain employs TRBV5-6 and TRBJ1-2; D ambiguous. The CDR3 sequence is 14 residues long. Germline CDR1 is SGHDT and CDR2 is YYEEEE. V lost 0 bases and J 4 bases, leaving 10 bases between the germline ends. The CDR3 region is CASSLGQARYGYTF. Here the CDR3 DNA reads TGTGCCAGCAGCTTGGGGCAGGCCCGCTATGGCTACACCTTC.

The V and J genes are TRBV29-1 and TRBJ2-5; maybe TRBD1 (5 bases). The CDR3 is 12 amino acids. Between the trimmed V and J ends, which lost 3 bases and 4 bases, there was a span of 9 bases. Germline V CDR1 and CDR2: SQVTM, ANQGSEA. This CDR3 is CSVDQGRETQYF. CDR3 coding DNA: TGCAGCGTTGATCAGGGTAGAGAGACCCAGTACTTC.

The J gene is TRBJ1-1, the V gene TRBV5-6, with D unresolved. The CDR3 is 16 amino acids. Germline-derived CDR1 and CDR2 are SGHDT and YYEEEE. V lost 0 bases and J 1 base, leaving 13 bases between the germline ends. For the CDR3, the DNA is TGTGCCAGCAGCTTGGCCTGGAACCTTGGGAACACTGAAGCTTTCTTT. This translates into CASSLAWNLGNTEAFF. The variable domain in full, with the rest retrieved from reference TRBV5-6 and TRBJ1-1, is DAGVTQSPTHLIKTRGQQVTLRCSPKSGHDTVSWYQQALGQGPQFIFQYYEEEERQRGNFPDRFSGHQFPNYSSELNVNALLLGDSALYLCASSLAWNLGNTEAFFGQGTRLTVV.

A single count supports this clone. The chain is built from TRBV4-3 and TRBJ1-2; the D is unclear. Trimming cost V 0 bases and J 8 bases, with 7 bases left between them. CDR1 is LGHNA, CDR2 YSLEER, per germline. This CDR3 spans 12 amino acids. In DNA form, the CDR3 reads TGCGCCAGCAGCCAAGATTTCTACGGCTACACCTTC. Translated: CASSQDFYGYTF.

The V call is TRBV28, the J call TRBJ1-1; D is unresolved. Deletions cut 5 bases from V and 0 bases from J, with 10 bases between. The CDR3 is 14 amino acids. Per the germline V gene, CDR1 is MDHEN and CDR2 is SYDVKM. The CDR3 bases are TGTGCCAGCAGTCAAGTTTCCATGAACACTGAAGCTTTCTTT. Translated, it gives CASSQVSMNTEAFF.

This rearrangement joins TRBV30 to TRBJ1-5; unclear D gene. The CDR3 covers 13 residues. The germline gives CDR1 GTSNPN, CDR2 SVGIG (reference sequence). Deletions cut 2 bases from V and 4 bases from J, with 9 bases between. The chain's CDR3 is CAWSLSVNQPQHF. CDR3 nucleotide sequence: TGTGCCTGGAGTCTGTCAGTGAATCAGCCCCAGCATTTT.

The chain employs TRBV2 and TRBJ1-2; D unclear. Germline V gives CDR1 SNHLY, CDR2 FYNNEI. Deletions cut 0 bases from V and 4 bases from J, with 15 bases between. This CDR3 is 16 amino acids long. DNA of the CDR3: TGTGCCAGCAGTGAAGCTCGCGGGCTCGCCAGCTATGGCTACACCTTC. Translated: CASSEARGLASYGYTF.

This chain uses TRBV19 with TRBJ1-1; possible D gene TRBD1, 5 bases. Germline loops: CDR1 LNHDA, CDR2 SQIVND (reference sequence). This CDR3 region has 12 residues. The V end was cut by 10 bases, the J end by 9 bases, with 18 bases between. The CDR3 nucleotides are TGTGCCACCGGGGGGTTAGGACCCCAAGCTTTCTTT. It encodes CATGGLGPQAFF.

This chain uses TRBV5-1 with TRBJ2-3; 7 positions agree with TRBD2. CDR1 and CDR2 (germline): SGHRS, YFSETQ. V gave up 4 bases and J gave up 1 base; unmatched junction bases: 6. The CDR3 has 15 residues. The CDR3 protein is CASSVWLAGTDTQYF. CDR3 DNA: TGCGCCAGCAGCGTCTGGCTAGCGGGCACAGATACGCAGTATTTT.

This chain connects TRBV19 to TRBJ2-2, with D perhaps given as TRBD1 or TRBD2 (7 bases each). Germline V gene sequence: CDR1 LNHDA, CDR2 SQIVND (reference sequence). The V and J ends lost 7 bases and 7 bases respectively, with 22 bases between them. The CDR3 loop spans 16 amino acids. The CDR3 nucleotides read TGTGCCAGTATAGGGAGGGACAGAGAGTTCTACGGGGAGCTGTTTTTT. Amino acids: CASIGRDREFYGELFF. The full variable domain, completed using reference TRBV19 and TRBJ2-2, is DGGITQSPKYLFRKEGQNVTLSCEQNLNHDAMYWYRQDPGQGLRLIYYSQIVNDFQKGDIAEGYSVSREKKESFPLTVTSAQKNPTAFYLCASIGRDREFYGELFFGEGSRLTVL.

V and J are TRBV20-1 and TRBJ1-1; no firm D call. The CDR3 has 10 amino acids. Germline CDR1 reads DFQATT; CDR2 reads SNEGSKA (reference sequence). This chain's CDR3 is CTMGYTEAFF. CDR3 in DNA: TGCACGATGGGATATACTGAAGCTTTCTTT.

This clone was picked up one time. This chain uses TRBV29-1 with TRBJ2-7; D ambiguous. CDR1 is SQVTM, CDR2 ANQGSEA, per germline. This CDR3 is built from 13 residues. V lost 7 bases and J lost 0, with 13 bases in between. Here the CDR3 DNA reads TGCAGCGCCTCTTTTATAGCCTCCTACGAGCAGTACTTC. This sequence encodes CSASFIASYEQYF.

This clone showed up just a few times. The V and J genes are TRBV6-5 and TRBJ2-2, with D possibly matching TRBD2 (5 bases). V gave up 8 bases and J gave up 12 bases, with 22 bases separating them. Germline CDR1 and CDR2: MNHEY and SVGAGI. CDR3 length: 14 amino acids. The CDR3 coding sequence is TGTGCCAGCCACCAAATCCCGGGGATGGGGAAGCTGTTTTTT. Residues: CASHQIPGMGKLFF.

V and J are TRBV6-5 and TRBJ1-1; D gene unclear. The CDR3 contains 15 residues. Germline V CDR1 and CDR2: MNHEY, SVGAGI. V was clipped by 6 bases and J by 2 bases, with 16 bases between them. The CDR3: CASRFRHSPNTEAFF. The DNA of the CDR3 is TGTGCCAGCAGGTTCCGGCATAGTCCCAACACTGAAGCTTTCTTT.

This clone has only a few counts. The chain employs TRBV4-2 and TRBJ1-1; D is undetermined. The germline gives CDR1 LGHNA, CDR2 YNFKEQ. The V gene lost 4 bases and the J gene lost 3 bases, with 15 bases spanning the gap. This CDR3 has 15 amino acids. Here the CDR3 reads CASSPPQEDYTEAFF. DNA of the CDR3: TGTGCCAGCAGCCCCCCCCAGGAGGATTACACTGAAGCTTTCTTT.

The chain joins TRBV25-1 to TRBJ1-1; no clear D. Germline-derived CDR1 and CDR2 are MGHDK and SYGVNS. Deletions cut 1 base from V and 9 bases from J, with 9 bases between. The CDR3 runs to 12 residues. CDR3 sequence: CASSESPSQAFF. CDR3 DNA sequence: TGTGCCAGCAGTGAATCCCCCTCTCAAGCTTTCTTT.

This clone is a singleton in its sample. The CDR3 DNA follows: TGTGCCAGCAGCCCACAGGAGGGGGCGGGTAATCAGCCCCAGCATTTT. Amino acids: CASSPQEGAGNQPQHF. The chain has TRBV4-2 and TRBJ1-5; 7 nucleotides match TRBD1. CDR3 length: 16 amino acids. V dropped 4 bases and J dropped 4; count of bases not matched to a gene: 10. CDR1 and CDR2 (germline): LGHNA, YNFKEQ.

The chain uses TRBV28 and TRBJ2-7; possible D gene TRBD2, 5 bases. Per germline, CDR1 MDHEN and CDR2 SYDVKM. The CDR3 is made up of 12 amino acids. V was cut by 8 bases and J by 3 bases, with 11 bases left in between. The CDR3 nucleotides are TGTGCCAGCCGCACGGGGTACTACGAGCAGTACTTC. It translates to CASRTGYYEQYF.

The chain joins TRBV6-5 to TRBJ2-1; TRBD1 is a possible D gene (6 bases). The CDR3 has 14 amino acids. The V end lost 6 bases, the J end lost 2 bases, and 11 bases lay between the germline ends. The V gene's germline CDR1 is MNHEY and CDR2 SVGAGI. The CDR3 here is CASSLRGTYNEQFF. As DNA, the CDR3 is TGTGCCAGCAGCCTTAGGGGGACCTACAATGAGCAGTTCTTC.

A few counts support this clone. The V call is TRBV6-4, the J call TRBJ1-5; D ambiguous. The germline gives CDR1 MRHNA, CDR2 SNTAGT. The CDR3 loop spans 14 amino acids. V was pared by 2 bases and J by 2 bases, with 7 bases between. CDR3 sequence reads: CASSDGVGNQPQHF. The CDR3 DNA sequence: TGTGCCAGCAGTGACGGGGTCGGCAATCAGCCCCAGCATTTT.

The chain uses TRBV7-2 and TRBJ2-2; 8 nucleotides line up with TRBD1. Germline V lookup: CDR1 SGHTA, CDR2 FQGNSA. V gave up 1 base and J gave up 5 bases; unmatched junction bases: 6. The CDR3 has 16 amino acids. CDR3 in DNA: TGTGCCAGCAGCTTAGGCAGGGGGCGAGGAACCGGGGAGCTGTTTTTT. This codes for CASSLGRGRGTGELFF.

The chain links TRBV25-1 to TRBJ2-1; TRBD2 matches 8 bases. V lost 2 bases, J lost 2 bases, and 8 bases stayed unmatched. CDR1 and CDR2 from the germline V gene are MGHDK and SYGVNS. The CDR3 has 17 amino acids. The CDR3: CASSEKYARGAYNEQFF. The CDR3 nucleotides read TGTGCCAGCAGTGAAAAGTATGCGCGGGGGGCCTACAATGAGCAGTTCTTC.

CDR3 coding DNA: TGTGCCAGCAAAAAAGAGGCAGGGGGCAATCAGCCCCAGCATTTT. Protein product: CASKKEAGGNQPQHF. The V gene is TRBV6-5, the J gene TRBJ1-5; D might be TRBD1 (6 bases). The CDR3 is 15 residues long. Trimming took off 7 bases at V and 2 bases at J, with 15 bases between the two ends. Germline V gene sequence: CDR1 MNHEY, CDR2 SVGAGI.

This clone was seen just once. The CDR3 nucleotides read TGTGCCTGGAGTGTCCTCGCACAGGGTAGAGGAAACTATGGCTACACCTTC. Residues: CAWSVLAQGRGNYGYTF. The genes are TRBV30 and TRBJ1-2, with D maybe TRBD1 (6 bases). This CDR3 contains 17 residues. CDR1 GTSNPN and CDR2 SVGIG come from the germline V gene (reference sequence). V lost 0 bases and J 2 bases, leaving 19 bases between the germline ends.

The V and J genes are TRBV6-4 and TRBJ2-3; D is unclear. Germline V gene sequence: CDR1 MRHNA, CDR2 SNTAGT. Trimming left V 4 bases short and J 5 bases short, with 10 bases between. The CDR3 sequence is 13 residues long. The CDR3 DNA is TGTGCCAGCAGTGGCGAACAAGGAGATACGCAGTATTTT. Its protein is CASSGEQGDTQYF.

The chain employs TRBV5-6 and TRBJ1-5; D is ambiguous. V lost 4 bases, J lost 7 bases, and 15 bases lay in between. CDR1 is SGHDT, CDR2 YYEEEE, per germline. This CDR3 comprises 14 residues. The CDR3 region has the DNA TGTGCCAGCAGCCTTCAATTTTTGGGGCAGCCCCAGCATTTT. Its protein is CASSLQFLGQPQHF.